This T cell receptor beta chain derives from a study of cytomegalovirus exposure and HLA in healthy donors. Study-level findings and limits: According to the study, 160 or so TCR beta chains were cytomegalovirus-associated.

This CDR3 spans 18 amino acids. Germline CDR1 MNHEY, CDR2 SMNVEV (reference sequence). V shed 2 bases and J 2 bases; nucleotides not matched to a gene: 8. TCRdb's copy holds only in-frame clones and misses some; the assay was immunoSEQ multiplex PCR. The repertoire consists of approximately 200,000 clones, with just over 85% occurring once and the leading ten covering 2.9%. A word on this clone: Its specificity is not known.

The donors were part of the validation cohort of roughly 110 subjects. That cohort was separate from the first cohort, which comprised 550 to 750 subjects. The sequence was collected from a woman younger than 30 in good health and CMV-seronegative. The sequenced material came from PBMCs. The chain carries TRBV27 and TRBJ2-3; 12 bases align to TRBD2. CDR3 nucleotides: TGTGCCAGCAGTTTAAGGGGGCTAGCGGGAGGGACCACAGATACGCAGTATTTT. Translating it yields CASSLRGLAGGTTDTQYF.